Presented here are 32 T cell receptor beta chains from one specimen sequenced in a study of CD4+ T cells in melanoma (dated by TCRdb to between 2020 and 2023). Libraries were built with the immunoSEQ multiplex PCR assay. In its TCRdb copy, this immuneACCESS table keeps in-frame sequences only and misses some clones. Where compared with another copy, unresolved V genes explain less than half of these, and the others have no known cause. This sample has about 9,900 clones in its table, and about 73% of those were observed once. In total, the top ten clones hold roughly 24% of the sample. The specimen was tumor tissue. These receptors all come from a human donor with melanoma.

The chain employs TRBV9 and TRBJ1-1; D perhaps matches TRBD1 (5 bases). V was pared by 2 bases and J by 0 bases, with 8 bases between. The CDR3 runs to 14 residues. CDR1 and CDR2 (germline): SGDLS, YYNGEE. CDR3 protein: CASSVGQMNTEAFF. The CDR3 DNA sequence: TGTGCCAGCAGCGTCGGACAAATGAACACTGAAGCTTTCTTT.

The V and J genes are TRBV27 and TRBJ1-4; D ambiguous. Trimming left V 6 bases short and J 0 bases short, with 8 bases between. The CDR3 spans 14 residues. Germline values: CDR1 MNHEY, CDR2 SMNVEV (reference sequence). CDR3 loop: CASSGTATNEKLFF. The CDR3 DNA is TGTGCCAGCAGCGGAACTGCAACTAATGAAAAACTGTTTTTT. The complete variable domain, with remaining parts taken from reference TRBV27 and TRBJ1-4, reads EAQVTQNPRYLITVTGKKLTVTCSQNMNHEYMSWYRQDPGLGLRQIYYSMNVEVTDKGDVPEGYKVSRKEKRNFPLILESPSPNQTSLYFCASSGTATNEKLFFGSGTQLSVL.

The table lists this clone with a few counts. The chain links TRBV11-2 to TRBJ2-7, with D uncertain. The CDR3 is 13 residues long. The germline CDR1 and CDR2 sequences are SGHAT and FQNNGV. V was pared by 5 bases and J by 13 bases, with 21 bases between. The CDR3 loop is CASSPFFSSPSYF. CDR3 nucleotides: TGTGCCAGCAGCCCCTTTTTCAGCTCCCCCTCTTACTTC.

The J gene is TRBJ1-5, the V gene TRBV10-2; 11 bases align to TRBD1. The CDR3 is 16 residues long. V lost 3 bases and J lost 3; bases outside the gene matches: 4. The germline V gene encodes CDR1 WSHSY and CDR2 SAAADI. In DNA, the CDR3 is TGCGCCAGCAGTGACTCGGGACAGGGGGACAATCAGCCCCAGCATTTT. This sequence encodes CASSDSGQGDNQPQHF.

The table lists this clone with a count of one. This chain connects TRBV5-1 to TRBJ2-3; 9 nucleotides agree with TRBD2. V lost 6 bases, J lost 7 bases, and 9 bases stayed unmatched. The CDR3 spans 14 residues. Germline V lookup: CDR1 SGHRS, CDR2 YFSETQ. The chain's CDR3 is CASMAGLATHTQYF. The CDR3, as DNA: TGCGCCAGCATGGCGGGACTAGCAACCCATACGCAGTATTTT.

The chain uses TRBV7-3 and TRBJ1-2, with D tentatively TRBD1 (6 bases). The CDR3 is 13 residues long. CDR1 is SGHTA, CDR2 FQGTGA, per germline. V was trimmed by 2 bases and J by 7 bases, leaving 11 bases between them. The CDR3 region has the DNA TGTGCCAGCAGCTTATCAGGGGCGGGTGGCTACACCTTC. Protein sequence: CASSLSGAGGYTF.

Turning to this clone: A junction end diverges from the germline sequence, so it may reflect a read error. The chain carries TRBV5-1 and TRBJ2-4, with no clear D. The germline CDR1 and CDR2 sequences are SGHRS and YFSETQ. CDR3 size: 14 residues. CDR3 region: CASSLEGSQIPLSF. CDR3 coding DNA: TGCGCCAGCAGCTTGGAGGGCAGTCAAATCCCCCTTTCCTTC.

V gene TRBV15 combines with J gene TRBJ2-1, with D perhaps TRBD1 (6 bases). The length of the CDR3 is 14 residues. Germline V CDR1 and CDR2: LNHNV, YYDKDF (reference sequence). V lost 5 bases to trimming and J lost 9 bases, with 17 bases between them. The CDR3, as DNA: TGTGCCACCAGCCGGTCAGGGGATCGGAGTGAGCAGTTCTTC. It translates to CATSRSGDRSEQFF.

This sequence joins TRBV6-1 and TRBJ1-2, with 7 bases lining up with TRBD1. The germline gives CDR1 MNHNS, CDR2 SASEGT. V was clipped by 10 bases and J by 2 bases; unmatched bases: 13. The CDR3 runs to 15 residues. The CDR3, as DNA: TGTGCCAACCAGCCACCGGGACAGAGAAACTATGGCTACACCTTC. As protein: CANQPPGQRNYGYTF.

The V call is TRBV12-5, the J call TRBJ2-2; D may be TRBD1 (6 bases). The CDR3 spans 14 residues. Looked up from germline, CDR1 is LGHNT and CDR2 is FRNRAP. Trimming cost V 5 bases and J 6 bases, with 13 bases left between them. CDR3 sequence (DNA): TGTGCTAGTGGTCAAGGGGGTTGGCCCGGGGAGCTGTTTTTT. This gives the protein CASGQGGWPGELFF.

The genes are TRBV7-9 and TRBJ1-2; D gene ambiguous. CDR3 size: 13 residues. Germline assignment: CDR1 SEHNR and CDR2 FQNEAQ (reference sequence). The V end lost 5 bases, the J end lost 8 bases, and 15 bases lay between the germline ends. The CDR3 coding sequence is TGTGCCAGCAGCCCCCCAACGGGAGGGGGCTACACCTTC. It is translated as CASSPPTGGGYTF. The full variable domain, with the rest looked up from reference TRBV7-9 and TRBJ1-2, is DTGVSQNPRHKITKRGQNVTFRCDPISEHNRLYWYRQTLGQGPEFLTYFQNEAQLEKSRLLSDRFSAERPKGSFSTLEIQRTEQGDSAMYLCASSPPTGGGYTFGSGTRLTVV.

This chain joins TRBV19 and TRBJ1-5, with a tentative D call TRBD1 (5 bases). This CDR3 has 15 amino acids. The V gene lost 0 bases and the J gene lost 7 bases, with 13 bases spanning the gap. CDR1 LNHDA and CDR2 SQIVND come from the germline V gene (reference sequence). The CDR3 DNA follows: TGTGCCAGTAGTATAGATCGGGGGGGAGGCCAGCCCCAGCATTTT. This sequence encodes CASSIDRGGGQPQHF.

The V call is TRBV4-2, the J call TRBJ1-5; D gene uncertain. The V gene's germline CDR1 is LGHNA and CDR2 YNFKEQ. V lost 2 bases and J 9 bases, leaving 17 bases between the germline ends. This CDR3 region has 15 residues. The CDR3 reads CASSQFIGEDRPQHF. The CDR3 nucleotides are TGTGCCAGCAGCCAATTTATCGGCGAAGACCGGCCCCAGCATTTT.

V usage is TRBV15 and J usage is TRBJ1-5, with 7 bases matching TRBD1. With 1 base clipped from V and 2 bases from J, the junction kept 2 bases outside the gene matches. Looked up from germline, CDR1 is LNHNV and CDR2 is YYDKDF (reference sequence). CDR3 size: 15 residues. The CDR3 region is CATSRATGRNQPQHF. As DNA, the CDR3 is TGTGCCACCAGCAGAGCGACAGGGCGCAATCAGCCCCAGCATTTT. Full variable domain (outside the CDR3, taken from reference TRBV15 and TRBJ1-5): DAMVIQNPRYQVTQFGKPVTLSCSQTLNHNVMYWYQQKSSQAPKLLFHYYDKDFNNEADTPDNFQSRRPNTSFCFLDIRSPGLGDTAMYLCATSRATGRNQPQHFGDGTRLSIL.

The rearrangement uses TRBV6-6 and TRBJ1-2, with 11 positions matching TRBD1. The ends lost 6 bases at V and 8 bases at J; junction bases unmatched: 8. In germline, CDR1 is MNHNY, CDR2 SVGAGI (reference sequence). This CDR3 region has 14 residues. Here the CDR3 DNA reads TGTGCCAGCAGAGACCGGGACAGGGGGTTGGGCTACACCTTC. Its translation is CASRDRDRGLGYTF.

This clone was counted a few times. The rearrangement uses TRBV7-4 and TRBJ2-1; 9 nucleotides match TRBD1. V lost 5 bases, J lost 10 bases, and 6 bases stayed unmatched. Germline CDR1 and CDR2: SGHVT and SQSDAQ. This CDR3 has 13 residues. The CDR3 sequence: CASSTPGQGEQFF. The CDR3 DNA follows: TGTGCCAGCAGCACTCCCGGACAGGGGGAGCAGTTCTTC.

The chain is built from TRBV13 and TRBJ2-3, with unresolved D. V was trimmed by 5 bases and J by 3 bases, leaving 6 bases between them. Germline CDR1 PRHDT, CDR2 FYEKMQ (reference sequence). The CDR3 is 12 amino acids. CDR3 bases: TGTGCCAGCAGCAAGCGAACAGATACGCAGTATTTT. It codes for CASSKRTDTQYF.

This chain connects TRBV5-1 to TRBJ2-1; 7 bases match TRBD2. Trimming cost V 6 bases and J 7 bases; bases outside gene matches: 13. Germline-derived CDR1 and CDR2 are SGHRS and YFSETQ. CDR3 length: 15 amino acids. Here the CDR3 reads CASKRAAGVSNEQFF. CDR3 nucleotides: TGCGCCAGCAAACGGGCCGCGGGGGTGAGTAATGAGCAGTTCTTC.

The chain has TRBV5-1 and TRBJ2-2; tentatively, D is TRBD1 or TRBD2 (5 bases each). Trimming left V 7 bases short and J 4 bases short, with 17 bases between. The CDR3 consists of 15 residues. CDR1 is SGHRS, CDR2 YFSETQ, per germline. In DNA, the CDR3 is TGCGCCAGCGTAACCTCCCCTGGGGGCACCGGGGAGCTGTTTTTT. It encodes CASVTSPGGTGELFF.

The gene calls are TRBV5-1 and TRBJ2-1, with 8 bases that match TRBD2. CDR1 SGHRS and CDR2 YFSETQ come from the germline V gene. The J segment lost 0 bases and the V segment lost 4 bases, leaving 6 bases of the junction unmatched. The CDR3 is made up of 16 amino acids. CDR3 coding DNA: TGCGCCAGCAGCCCGAGCGGGGGCTTCTCCTACAATGAGCAGTTCTTC. Translating it yields CASSPSGGFSYNEQFF.

The rearrangement joins TRBV6-4 to TRBJ1-1, with D perhaps matching TRBD1 (5 bases). The CDR3 extends over 20 amino acids. In germline, CDR1 is MRHNA, CDR2 SNTAGT. V was clipped by 4 bases and J by 0 bases, with 27 bases between them. The CDR3 loop is CASSVGGTDSPREVNTEAFF. CDR3 nucleotides: TGTGCCAGCAGTGTCGGTGGGACGGATTCCCCCAGGGAGGTGAACACTGAAGCTTTCTTT.

V is TRBV7-2 and J is TRBJ1-5; D is unresolved. The CDR3 has 12 residues. Germline values: CDR1 SGHTA, CDR2 FQGNSA. The germline V and J ends were trimmed by 3 bases and 4 bases, with 4 bases remaining between them. The CDR3 is CASSFYNQPQHF. CDR3 in DNA: TGTGCCAGCAGCTTCTATAATCAGCCCCAGCATTTT.

DNA for the CDR3: TGCGCCAGCAGGCGAAACGCGGGGGCGGAGACCCAGTACTTC. This gives the protein CASRRNAGAETQYF. The chain joins TRBV5-1 to TRBJ2-5; D may be TRBD2 (7 bases). This CDR3 comprises 14 residues. V dropped 5 bases and J dropped 5 bases, with 16 bases sitting between them. Per the germline V gene, CDR1 is SGHRS and CDR2 is YFSETQ.

This chain's CDR3 is CASSQGRFQETQYF. The CDR3 DNA is TGCGCCAGCAGCCAAGGACGCTTCCAAGAGACCCAGTACTTC. The genes are TRBV4-1 and TRBJ2-5; D unresolved. V lost 1 base and J lost 1, with 7 bases in between. In germline, CDR1 is MGHRA, CDR2 YSYEKL. The CDR3 runs 14 residues.

This clone was observed a handful of times. The rearrangement links TRBV19 to TRBJ1-2, with D possibly being TRBD1 (5 bases). The V gene's germline CDR1 is LNHDA and CDR2 SQIVND (reference sequence). This CDR3 has 14 amino acids. V lost 7 bases to trimming and J lost 7 bases, with 19 bases between them. The CDR3: CASNPQDPVPGYTF. The CDR3 DNA is TGTGCCAGTAACCCACAGGACCCGGTTCCTGGCTACACCTTC.

The chain combines TRBV7-3 with TRBJ2-3; 7 bases align to TRBD2. This CDR3 contains 16 residues. Per germline, CDR1 SGHTA and CDR2 FQGTGA. J gave up 7 bases and V 1 base, and 11 bases lay outside the gene matches. As DNA, the CDR3 is TGTGCCAGCAGCTTAAGCGGCGACCCAGCGGGGAATACGCAGTATTTT. Protein: CASSLSGDPAGNTQYF.

The chain employs TRBV19 and TRBJ1-2; D unclear. Trimming cost V 3 bases and J 3 bases, with 8 bases left between them. Germline V gene sequence: CDR1 LNHDA, CDR2 SQIVND (reference sequence). CDR3 length: 13 amino acids. The DNA for the CDR3 is TGTGCCAGTAGTATGTACGGCTACTATGGCTACACCTTC. It yields the protein CASSMYGYYGYTF.

This chain joins TRBV6-4 and TRBJ1-1; no reliable D call. This CDR3 has 13 residues. Germline loops: CDR1 MRHNA, CDR2 SNTAGT. Trimming cost V 2 bases and J 7 bases, with 11 bases left between them. The CDR3 spells CASSDLHTGEAFF. The CDR3 DNA reads as TGTGCCAGCAGTGACCTTCACACCGGTGAAGCTTTCTTT.

This chain links TRBV7-2 with TRBJ2-2; D may match TRBD1 or TRBD2 (5 bases each). CDR3 size: 15 residues. Germline V CDR1 and CDR2: SGHTA, FQGNSA. Trimming pared 6 bases from V and 1 base from J, leaving 12 bases between. The CDR3 protein is CASSYGTVNTGELFF. The CDR3 bases are TGTGCCAGCAGTTACGGGACGGTGAACACCGGGGAGCTGTTTTTT.

This chain connects TRBV5-8 to TRBJ1-5; 10 nucleotides match TRBD1. The germline CDR1 and CDR2 sequences are SGHTS and YDEGEE. The CDR3 is 15 amino acids. V lost 4 bases, J lost 4 bases, and 5 bases stayed unmatched. DNA for the CDR3: TGTGCCAGCAGCCCGGGACAGGGGAGGAATCAGCCCCAGCATTTT. It specifies CASSPGQGRNQPQHF.

V and J are TRBV5-8 and TRBJ2-3, with D maybe TRBD2 (6 bases). Trimming removed 0 bases from V and 8 bases from J, with 10 bases in between. CDR1 is SGHTS, CDR2 YDEGEE, per germline. There are 13 residues in the CDR3. In nucleotides, the CDR3 is TGTGCCAGCAGCTTGGCGTCCGGGGGTACGCAGTATTTT. Its translation is CASSLASGGTQYF.

This clone appeared a few times. The chain uses TRBV14 and TRBJ2-2, with TRBD2 as a possible D gene (6 bases). CDR1 is SGHDN and CDR2 is FVKESK in the germline V gene. The V end was cut by 1 base, the J end by 0 bases, with 18 bases between. The CDR3 is 19 residues long. The DNA for the CDR3 is TGTGCCAGCAGCCAAGGGCGCCTAGCGTTTTCCCCGAACACCGGGGAGCTGTTTTTT. It encodes CASSQGRLAFSPNTGELFF.